This entry features one TCR beta chain sequence. Researchers ran the PCR with 60 Vbeta and 13 Jbeta primers. The protocol was immunoSEQ multiplex PCR, while the TCRdb copy is restricted to in-frame clones and leaves out a portion. The sample lists 150,000 to 200,000 clones, roughly 85% seen once, with about 2.3% in the top ten. This CDR3 is 15 amino acids long. CDR1 SGHRS and CDR2 YFSETQ come from the germline V gene. Trimming at V came to 0 bases and at J to 6 bases, leaving 4 bases not matched to a gene. This sample was taken from a study of cytomegalovirus exposure and HLA in healthy donors. V gene TRBV5-1 combines with J gene TRBJ2-1; 9 bases align to TRBD2. This TCR was recovered from a woman aged 50 to 65 in good health and CMV-seronegative. The specimen was PBMCs. CDR3 DNA sequence: TGCGCCAGCAGCTTGGCACGACTAGCGGTCAATGAGCAGTTCTTC. Its protein product is CASSLARLAVNEQFF.